This T cell receptor (beta chain) was identified in a study of shared clonotypes between healthy human individuals. Study findings and constraints: Large depth notwithstanding, sorted-subset sequencing proved incomplete by rarefaction. Genetic and exposure-history diversity was limited by the small donor number. Compared with memory subsets, naive subsets generally had larger estimated richness.

Terminally differentiated effector memory CD45RA+ cells were left out of the naive CD8 fraction, which was CD45RO-negative and positively selected for CCR7. Trimming removed 0 bases from V and 7 bases from J, with 19 bases in between. This CDR3 region has 16 residues. Germline lookup yields CDR1 SGHRS and CDR2 YFSETQ. Deep level was the assay's run setting. The protocol was immunoSEQ multiplex PCR, while the TCRdb copy is restricted to in-frame clones and leaves out a portion. The sample records about 2.2 million clones, just over 90% being singletons. This clone has a single count. Its target is not known.

Sequencing was done on a sample of naive CD8+ T cells from PBMCs. This TCR was sampled from a man aged 18 to 29 in good health. Some clones in this sample may be carry-over from other donors' samples. The V call is TRBV5-1, the J call TRBJ2-5, with a tentative D call TRBD2 (5 bases). CDR3 in DNA: TGCGCCAGCAGCTTGGAAGGGTGGGCTAGCCCCGGGACCCAGTACTTC. As protein: CASSLEGWASPGTQYF.